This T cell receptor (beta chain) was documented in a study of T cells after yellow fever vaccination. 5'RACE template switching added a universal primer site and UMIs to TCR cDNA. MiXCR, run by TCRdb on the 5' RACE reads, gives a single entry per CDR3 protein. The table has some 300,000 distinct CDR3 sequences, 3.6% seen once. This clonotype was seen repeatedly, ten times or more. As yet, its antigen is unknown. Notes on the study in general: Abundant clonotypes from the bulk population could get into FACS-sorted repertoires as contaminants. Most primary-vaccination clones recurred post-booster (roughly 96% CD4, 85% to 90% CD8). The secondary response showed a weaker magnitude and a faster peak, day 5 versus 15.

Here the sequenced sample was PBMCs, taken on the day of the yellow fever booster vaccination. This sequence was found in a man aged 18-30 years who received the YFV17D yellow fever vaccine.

CDR3 DNA sequence: TGCAGCGTTGCACCAACGGGACAGGGAAATGAGCAGTTCTTC. Translated, it gives CSVAPTGQGNEQFF. The chain carries TRBV29-1 and TRBJ2-1; 9 nucleotides align to TRBD1. The CDR3 runs 14 residues. Germline loops: CDR1 SQVTM, CDR2 ANQGSEA. The V segment lost 4 bases and the J segment 7 bases; nucleotides outside the gene matches: 8.